The rows below give T cell receptor beta chains drawn from one sample of a study of blood T cell repertoires in COVID-19. Profiled with immunoSEQ multiplex PCR; TCRdb holds only in-frame clones, not every one. The repertoire includes roughly 49,000 clones, over 90% of them detected once, and more than 9.5% sits in the top ten. The sequencing sample was made of peripheral blood. The receptor set was obtained from a woman older than 75 with acute or convalescent COVID-19. Each CDR3 is given with its conserved first and last residue. The order of the fields is V gene, clone size, J gene, D gene, CDR3 protein, CDR3 DNA. The D gene is left open where the match is weak. The listing skips clone size in some rows; elsewhere it reads once, few, many or a size class.

TRBV5-4	-	TRBJ2-7	-	CASSLAGSILYEQYF	TGTGCCAGCAGCTTGGCCGGGTCGATCCTCTACGAGCAGTACTTC
TRBV19	-	TRBJ2-6	TRBD1	CASSSGNRGTRSGANVLTF	TGTGCCAGTAGTAGCGGCAACAGGGGAACCCGCTCTGGGGCCAACGTCCTGACTTTC
TRBV6-5	-	TRBJ2-2	-	CASSYSDSFRELFF	TGTGCCAGCAGTTACTCAGACAGTTTCAGGGAGCTGTTTTTT
TRBV7-3	-	TRBJ1-2	TRBD1	CASSSNAPGTGLPVYGYTF	TGTGCCAGCAGCTCAAACGCCCCCGGGACAGGCCTCCCGGTCTATGGCTACACCTTC
TRBV19	-	TRBJ2-6	-	CASSATGANVLTF	TGTGCCAGTAGTGCTACTGGGGCCAACGTCCTGACTTTC
TRBV4-1	-	TRBJ1-2	-	CASSQEGGALLGYTF	TGCGCCAGCAGCCAAGAAGGTGGGGCACTACTAGGCTACACCTTC
TRBV5-5	-	TRBJ2-3	TRBD1	CASSFLDRGVNTQYF	TGTGCCAGCAGCTTCCTAGACAGGGGGGTAAATACGCAGTATTTT
TRBV2	-	TRBJ1-5	-	CASTTSRAIGPQHF	TGTGCCAGCACTACCTCCAGGGCAATCGGGCCCCAGCATTTT
TRBV11-2	-	TRBJ2-7	TRBD1	CASGTGGDEQYF	TGTGCCAGCGGGACAGGGGGGGACGAGCAGTACTTC
TRBV6-5	-	TRBJ1-2	-	CANGLGHSPPGYTF	TGTGCCAACGGGTTGGGTCATAGCCCTCCCGGCTACACCTTC
TRBV7-3	-	TRBJ2-1	TRBD1	CASSFGQGGYNEQFF	TGTGCCAGCAGCTTCGGACAGGGGGGATACAATGAGCAGTTCTTC
TRBV5-1	-	TRBJ2-5	TRBD1	CASTRQGLPQETQYF	TGCGCCAGCACGAGACAGGGATTACCGCAAGAGACCCAGTACTTC
TRBV6-2/TRBV6-3	once	TRBJ1-5	-	CASSYLTGWQNQPQHF	TGTGCCAGCAGTTACTTAACCGGGTGGCAGAATCAGCCCCAGCATTTT
TRBV24-1	-	TRBJ1-2	-	CATSAGRNYGYTF	TGTGCCACCAGTGCCGGCAGGAACTATGGCTACACCTTC
TRBV4-1	once	TRBJ1-1	TRBD1	CASSPQTPRTGGANTEAFF	TGCGCCAGCAGCCCACAAACCCCCAGGACAGGGGGCGCAAACACTGAAGCTTTCTTT
TRBV10-3	-	TRBJ1-4	TRBD1	CAIRGTGGDEKLFF	TGTGCCATCAGGGGGACAGGGGGCGATGAAAAACTGTTTTTT
TRBV29-1	-	TRBJ2-2	-	CSAPASDTTTGELFF	TGCAGCGCCCCTGCTAGCGATACCACCACCGGGGAGCTGTTTTTT
TRBV18	-	TRBJ1-2	TRBD1	CASSPMKGQGAMAF	TGTGCCAGCTCACCAATGAAAGGACAGGGGGCTATGGCCTTC
TRBV5-8	-	TRBJ2-1	TRBD2	CASSSGLAYSNEQFF	TGTGCCAGCAGCTCCGGACTAGCTTATTCCAATGAGCAGTTCTTC
TRBV7-8	-	TRBJ2-7	TRBD1	CASSLGYRGSSEQYF	TGTGCCAGCAGCTTGGGGTACAGGGGCTCCTCCGAGCAGTACTTC
TRBV4-2	-	TRBJ1-4	TRBD1	CASSQARQGFLGLFF	TGTGCCAGCAGCCAAGCGAGACAGGGGTTCTTGGGACTGTTTTTT
TRBV7-9	-	TRBJ1-6	-	CASSLGANNSPLHF	TGTGCCAGCAGCTTAGGGGCCAATAATTCACCCCTCCACTTT
TRBV30	-	TRBJ2-2	TRBD2	CAWSVVAGAGGELFF	TGTGCCTGGAGTGTAGTGGCGGGAGCTGGCGGGGAGCTGTTTTTT
TRBV12-3/TRBV12-4	-	TRBJ1-1	-	CANQLGPGTEAFF	TGTGCCAACCAACTAGGGCCGGGAACTGAAGCTTTCTTT
TRBV9	-	TRBJ2-7	TRBD1	CASSVGWDRSYEQYF	TGTGCCAGCAGCGTAGGATGGGACAGGTCCTACGAGCAGTACTTC
TRBV6-5	-	TRBJ2-2	TRBD2	CASSLLAVYTGELFF	TGTGCCAGCAGTTTACTAGCGGTTTACACCGGGGAGCTGTTTTTT
TRBV27	-	TRBJ1-2	TRBD1	CASSLGQGAFNYGYTF	TGTGCCAGCAGTTTAGGACAGGGGGCCTTTAACTATGGCTACACCTTC
TRBV6-5	-	TRBJ2-1	-	CASRWTLSYNEQFF	TGTGCCAGCAGATGGACACTCTCCTACAATGAGCAGTTCTTC